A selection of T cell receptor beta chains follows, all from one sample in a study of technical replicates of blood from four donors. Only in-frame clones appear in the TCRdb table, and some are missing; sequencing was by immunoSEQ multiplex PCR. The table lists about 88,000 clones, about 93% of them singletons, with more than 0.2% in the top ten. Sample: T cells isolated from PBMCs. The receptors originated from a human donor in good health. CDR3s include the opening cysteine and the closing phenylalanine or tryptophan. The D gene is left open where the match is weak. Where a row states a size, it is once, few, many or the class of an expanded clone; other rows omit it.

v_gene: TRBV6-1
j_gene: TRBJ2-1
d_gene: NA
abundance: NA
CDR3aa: CASSIQESSYNEQFF
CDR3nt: TGTGCCAGCAGTATACAGGAGAGCTCCTACAATGAGCAGTTCTTC

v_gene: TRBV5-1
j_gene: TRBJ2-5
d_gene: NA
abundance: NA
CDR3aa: CASSSGREQETQYF
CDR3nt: TGCGCCAGCAGCTCGGGCCGGGAACAAGAGACCCAGTACTTC

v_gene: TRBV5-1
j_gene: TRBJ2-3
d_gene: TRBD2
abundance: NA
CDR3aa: CASSLRSTAGDGDTQYF
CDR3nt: TGCGCCAGCAGCTTGAGAAGTACGGCGGGAGACGGAGATACGCAGTATTTT

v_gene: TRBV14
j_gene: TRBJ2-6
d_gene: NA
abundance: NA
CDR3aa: CASSQGERRGLPGANVLTF
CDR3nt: TGTGCCAGCAGCCAAGGTGAGAGGAGGGGACTCCCTGGGGCCAACGTCCTGACTTTC

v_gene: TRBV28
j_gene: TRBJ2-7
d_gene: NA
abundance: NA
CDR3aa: CASSSTRTTSYEQYF
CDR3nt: TGTGCCAGCAGTTCAACTAGGACTACCTCCTACGAGCAGTACTTC

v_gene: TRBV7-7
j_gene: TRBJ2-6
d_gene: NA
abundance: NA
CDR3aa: CASSLTPSSGANVLTF
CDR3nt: TGTGCTAGCAGCCTAACACCTAGCTCTGGGGCCAACGTCCTGACTTTC

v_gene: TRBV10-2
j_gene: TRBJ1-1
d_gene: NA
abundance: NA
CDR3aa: CASSESGGWDTEAFF
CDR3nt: TGCGCCAGCAGTGAGTCGGGAGGGTGGGACACTGAAGCTTTCTTT

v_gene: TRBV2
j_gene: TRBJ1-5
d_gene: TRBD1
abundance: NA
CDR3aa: CATRDSKNQPQHF
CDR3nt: TGTGCCACAAGGGACAGCAAAAATCAGCCCCAGCATTTT

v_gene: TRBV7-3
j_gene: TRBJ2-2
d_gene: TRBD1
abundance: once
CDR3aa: CASRQGAGGELFF
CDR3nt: TGTGCCAGCAGACAGGGGGCAGGCGGGGAGCTGTTTTTT

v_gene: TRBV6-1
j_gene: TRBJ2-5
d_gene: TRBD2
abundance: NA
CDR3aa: CASKNLAGAQETQYF
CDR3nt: TGTGCCAGCAAGAACCTAGCGGGGGCCCAAGAGACCCAGTACTTC

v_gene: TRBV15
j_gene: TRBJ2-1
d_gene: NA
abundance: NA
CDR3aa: CATSVTRLNEQFF
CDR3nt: TGTGCCACCAGCGTGACTCGACTAAATGAGCAGTTCTTC

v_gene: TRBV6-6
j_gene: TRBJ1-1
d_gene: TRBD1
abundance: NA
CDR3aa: CASSSIGTGNTEAFF
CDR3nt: TGTGCCAGCAGTTCCATCGGGACAGGCAACACTGAAGCTTTCTTT

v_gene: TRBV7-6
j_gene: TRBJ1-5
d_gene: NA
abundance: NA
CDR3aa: CASSLAVDQPQHF
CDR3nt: TGTGCCAGCAGCTTAGCGGTAGATCAGCCCCAGCATTTT

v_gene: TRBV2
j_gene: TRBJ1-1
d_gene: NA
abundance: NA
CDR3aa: CASTTGLAEAFF
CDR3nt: TGTGCCAGCACAACGGGGTTGGCTGAAGCTTTCTTT

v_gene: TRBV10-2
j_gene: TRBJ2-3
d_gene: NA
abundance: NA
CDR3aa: CASSEASTDTQYF
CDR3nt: TGCGCCAGCAGTGAAGCTAGCACAGATACGCAGTATTTT

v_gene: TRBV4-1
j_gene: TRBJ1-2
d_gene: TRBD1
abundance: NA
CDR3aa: CASSPDRESYTF
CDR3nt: TGCGCCAGCAGCCCAGACAGGGAAAGCTACACCTTC

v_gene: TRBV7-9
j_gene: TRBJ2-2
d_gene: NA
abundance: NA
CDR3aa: CASSAIYENTGELFF
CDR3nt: TGTGCCAGCAGCGCGATTTACGAGAACACCGGGGAGCTGTTTTTT

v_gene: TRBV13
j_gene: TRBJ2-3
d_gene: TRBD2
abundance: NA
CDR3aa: CASTRLAGVTDTQYF
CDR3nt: TGTGCCAGCACCCGACTAGCGGGGGTCACAGATACGCAGTATTTT

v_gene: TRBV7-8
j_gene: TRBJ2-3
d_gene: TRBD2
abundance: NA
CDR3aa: CASSLGGSGRAGWDTQYF
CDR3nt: TGTGCCAGCAGCTTAGGGGGTTCGGGGAGGGCTGGTTGGGATACGCAGTATTTT

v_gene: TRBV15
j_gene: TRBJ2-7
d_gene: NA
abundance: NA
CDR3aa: CATSRDQGSSYEQYF
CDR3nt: TGTGCCACCAGCAGGGACCAGGGGTCCTCCTACGAGCAGTACTTC

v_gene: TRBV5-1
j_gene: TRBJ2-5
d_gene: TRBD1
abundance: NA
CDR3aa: CASSLLGQQETQYF
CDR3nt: TGCGCCAGCAGCTTGTTGGGACAGCAAGAGACCCAGTACTTC

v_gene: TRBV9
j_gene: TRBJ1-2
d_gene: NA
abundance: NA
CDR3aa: CASSGRGEPDYSGYTF
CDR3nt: TGTGCCAGCAGCGGGAGGGGCGAACCCGATTATAGTGGCTACACCTTC

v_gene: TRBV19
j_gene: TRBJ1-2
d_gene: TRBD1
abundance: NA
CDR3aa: CASSRGQGDYGYTF
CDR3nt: TGTGCCAGTAGTCGGGGACAGGGTGACTATGGCTACACCTTC

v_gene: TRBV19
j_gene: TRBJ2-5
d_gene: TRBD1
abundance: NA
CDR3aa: CASRNIQGAYGETQYF
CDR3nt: TGTGCCAGTAGGAACATACAGGGGGCGTATGGAGAGACCCAGTACTTC

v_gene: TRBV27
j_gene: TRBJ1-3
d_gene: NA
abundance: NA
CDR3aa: CASSPLGANTIYF
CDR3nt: TGTGCCAGCAGCCCTTTGGGGGCAAACACCATATATTTT

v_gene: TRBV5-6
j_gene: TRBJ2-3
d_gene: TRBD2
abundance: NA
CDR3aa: CASSLLSLAGAGTDTQYF
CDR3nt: TGTGCCAGCAGCTTATTATCACTAGCGGGAGCGGGCACAGATACGCAGTATTTT

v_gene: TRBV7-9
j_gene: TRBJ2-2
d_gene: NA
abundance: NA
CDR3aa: CASSLAGDFTGELFF
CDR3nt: TGTGCCAGCAGCTTAGCAGGCGACTTCACCGGGGAGCTGTTTTTT

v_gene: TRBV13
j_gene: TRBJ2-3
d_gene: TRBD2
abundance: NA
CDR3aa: CASSVNPTSGSAQYF
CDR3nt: TGTGCCAGCAGCGTAAATCCGACTAGCGGGAGTGCGCAGTATTTT

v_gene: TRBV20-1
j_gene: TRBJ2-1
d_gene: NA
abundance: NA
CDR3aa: CSAARDEQFF
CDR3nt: TGCAGTGCCGCTCGGGATGAGCAGTTCTTC

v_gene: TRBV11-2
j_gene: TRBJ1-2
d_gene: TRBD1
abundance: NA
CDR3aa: CASSLVPGQVDTF
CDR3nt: TGTGCCAGCAGCTTAGTTCCGGGACAGGTCGACACCTTC

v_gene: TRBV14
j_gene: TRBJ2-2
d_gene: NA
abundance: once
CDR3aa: CASSQQGPGELFF
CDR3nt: TGTGCCAGCAGCCAACAGGGCCCCGGGGAGCTGTTTTTT

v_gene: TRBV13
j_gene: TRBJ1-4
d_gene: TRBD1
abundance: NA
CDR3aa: CASSSGTGTQKLFF
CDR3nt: TGTGCCAGCAGCTCCGGGACAGGGACGCAAAAACTGTTTTTT

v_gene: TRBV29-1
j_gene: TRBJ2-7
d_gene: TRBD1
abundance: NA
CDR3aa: CSVEVSGQGAYEQYF
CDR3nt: TGCAGCGTTGAAGTCTCGGGACAGGGTGCCTACGAGCAGTACTTC

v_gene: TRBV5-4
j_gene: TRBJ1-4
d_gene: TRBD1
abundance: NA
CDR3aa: CASSVLRQGLNEKLFF
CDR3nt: TGTGCCAGCAGCGTCCTACGACAGGGCTTAAATGAAAAACTGTTTTTT

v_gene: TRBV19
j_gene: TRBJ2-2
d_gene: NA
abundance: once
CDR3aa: CASSPSGTGELFF
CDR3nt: TGTGCCAGTAGTCCCAGCGGCACCGGGGAGCTGTTTTTT

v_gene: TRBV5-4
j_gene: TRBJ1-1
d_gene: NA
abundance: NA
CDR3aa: CASSLDLRLNTEAFF
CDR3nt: TGTGCCAGCAGCTTGGATTTGAGATTGAACACTGAAGCTTTCTTT

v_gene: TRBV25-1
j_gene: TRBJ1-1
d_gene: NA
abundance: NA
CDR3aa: CASSEGQKITEAFF
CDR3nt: TGTGCCAGCAGTGAGGGGCAAAAGATTACTGAAGCTTTCTTT

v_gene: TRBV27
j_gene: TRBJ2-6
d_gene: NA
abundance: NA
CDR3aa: CASSLVAVGYAGANVLTF
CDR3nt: TGTGCCAGCAGTTTAGTTGCGGTTGGGTATGCTGGGGCCAACGTCCTGACTTTC

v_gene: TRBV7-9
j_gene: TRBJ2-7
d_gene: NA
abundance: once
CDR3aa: CASSLAGGRDGEQYF
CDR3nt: TGTGCCAGCAGCTTAGCGGGAGGACGGGACGGCGAGCAGTACTTC

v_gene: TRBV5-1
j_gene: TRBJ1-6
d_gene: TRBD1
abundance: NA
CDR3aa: CASSFQLMGQGDSPLHF
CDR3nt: TGCGCCAGCAGCTTTCAATTAATGGGGCAGGGGGATTCACCCCTCCACTTT

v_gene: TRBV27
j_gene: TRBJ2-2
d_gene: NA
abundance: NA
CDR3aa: CASIPLQGTSKNTGELFF
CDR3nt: TGTGCCAGCATTCCTCTCCAGGGAACCTCTAAGAACACCGGGGAGCTGTTTTTT